This record looks at one TCR beta chain sequence and its context. The CDR3 has 16 residues. Per the germline V gene, CDR1 is SNHLY and CDR2 is FYNNEI. The V and J ends lost 8 bases and 1 base respectively, with 21 bases between them. The record originates from a study of blood T cell repertoires in COVID-19. Authors' analysis steps: Estimation of nucleated cell counts relied on the amplification of reference gene primers. Measured with immunoSEQ multiplex PCR; TCRdb has only the in-frame clones, and not every one. V, J and clone size are taken as reported in that table, and D and trimming were inferred from the DNA itself. The sample consists of under 200,000 clones, 70% to 90% of them appearing once. In Seattle, patients joined the study during active infection and were tracked longitudinally.

The receptor was derived from a woman aged 45-65 years with COVID-19, enrolled during active disease. Source material: peripheral blood. The genes are TRBV2 and TRBJ2-7, with D perhaps TRBD1 (6 bases). CDR3 loop: CASETGDIIFSYEQYF. In nucleotides, the CDR3 is TGTGCCAGCGAAACCGGGGACATCATATTTTCCTACGAGCAGTACTTC.